This TCR beta chain was profiled in a study of identifying expanded T cells in peripheral blood. Study results and limitations: Across healthy donors, higher total template counts meant significantly greater approximately 2-week count variance. Over approximately two and four weeks, about 15 and 19 clones changed, versus 1.2 between replicates.

V shed 4 bases, J shed 4 bases, and the junction held 5 bases outside the gene matches. The CDR3 extends over 14 amino acids. Looked up from germline, CDR1 is SQVTM and CDR2 is ANQGSEA. This table comes from immunoSEQ multiplex PCR, and its TCRdb copy is limited to in-frame clones, with some not included. The sample shows about 91,000 clones, almost 90% of them seen only once. Healthy donors had no documented immune events, such as infections, while sampled. In the case of this clone: The antigen remains unidentified.

The V gene is TRBV29-1, the J gene TRBJ2-1, with TRBD2 matching over 9 bases. Sample: blood. This receptor was obtained from a person aged 18-70 years in good health. The CDR3 loop is CSVVAGGGYNEQFF. Written as DNA, the CDR3 is TGCAGCGTTGTGGCGGGAGGGGGGTACAATGAGCAGTTCTTC.